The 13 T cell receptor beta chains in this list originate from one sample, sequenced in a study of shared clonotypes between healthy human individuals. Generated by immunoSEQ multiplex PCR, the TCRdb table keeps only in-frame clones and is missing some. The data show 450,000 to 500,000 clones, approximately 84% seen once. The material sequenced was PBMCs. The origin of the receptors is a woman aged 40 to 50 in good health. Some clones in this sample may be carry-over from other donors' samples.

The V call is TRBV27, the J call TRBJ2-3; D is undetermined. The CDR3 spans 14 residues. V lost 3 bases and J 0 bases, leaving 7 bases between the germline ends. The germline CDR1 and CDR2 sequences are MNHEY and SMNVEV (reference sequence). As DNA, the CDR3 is TGTGCCAGCAGTTTCTCGCTTAGCACAGATACGCAGTATTTT. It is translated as CASSFSLSTDTQYF.

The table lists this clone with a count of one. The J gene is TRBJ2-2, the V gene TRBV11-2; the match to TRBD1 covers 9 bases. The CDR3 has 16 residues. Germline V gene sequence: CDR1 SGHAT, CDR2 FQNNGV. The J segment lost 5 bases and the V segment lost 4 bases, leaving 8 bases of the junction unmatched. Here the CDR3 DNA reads TGTGCCAGCAGCTCTCCGGGACAGGGTCGAACCGGGGAGCTGTTTTTT. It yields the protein CASSSPGQGRTGELFF.

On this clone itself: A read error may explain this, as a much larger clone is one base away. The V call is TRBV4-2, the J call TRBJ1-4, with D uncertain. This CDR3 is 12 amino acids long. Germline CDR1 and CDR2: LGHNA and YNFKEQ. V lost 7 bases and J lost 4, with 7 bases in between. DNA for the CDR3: TGTGCCAGCATGGGGATTAATGAAAAACTGTTTTTT. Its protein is CASMGINEKLFF.

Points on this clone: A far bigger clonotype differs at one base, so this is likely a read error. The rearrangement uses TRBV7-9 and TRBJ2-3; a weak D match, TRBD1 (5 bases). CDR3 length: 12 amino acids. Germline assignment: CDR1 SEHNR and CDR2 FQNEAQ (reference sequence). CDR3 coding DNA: TGTGCCGGCAGCCCTCAGGGAACTGGGCAGTATTTT. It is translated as CAGSPQGTGQYF.

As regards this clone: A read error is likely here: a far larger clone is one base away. CDR3 in amino acids: CASSLGCSPGNTIYF. CDR3 nucleotides: TGTGCCAGCAGCTTAGGTTGCAGCCCTGGAAACACCATATATTTT. This chain links TRBV7-6 with TRBJ1-3, with no clear D. The CDR3 runs to 15 residues. Germline CDR1 SGHVS, CDR2 FNYEAQ. V shed 1 base and J shed 2 bases, with 9 bases lying between them.

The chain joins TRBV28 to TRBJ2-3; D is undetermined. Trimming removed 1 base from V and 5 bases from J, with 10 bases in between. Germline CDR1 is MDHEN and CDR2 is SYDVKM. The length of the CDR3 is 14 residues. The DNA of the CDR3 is TGTGCCAGCAGTTTATCCCCGGAACAAGATACGCAGTATTTT. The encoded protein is CASSLSPEQDTQYF.

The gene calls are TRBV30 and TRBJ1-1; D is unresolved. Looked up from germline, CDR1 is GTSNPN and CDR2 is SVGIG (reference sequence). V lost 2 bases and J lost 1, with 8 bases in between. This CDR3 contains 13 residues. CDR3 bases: TGTGCCTGGAGTAAAGGTCAGAACACTGAAGCTTTCTTT. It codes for CAWSKGQNTEAFF.

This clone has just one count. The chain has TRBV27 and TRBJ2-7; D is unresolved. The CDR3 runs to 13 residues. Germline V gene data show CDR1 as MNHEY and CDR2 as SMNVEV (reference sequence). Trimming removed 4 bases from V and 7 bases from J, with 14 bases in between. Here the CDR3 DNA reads TGTGCCAGCAGTTCCCCTCCAGCGAGTGAGCAGTACTTC. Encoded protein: CASSSPPASEQYF.

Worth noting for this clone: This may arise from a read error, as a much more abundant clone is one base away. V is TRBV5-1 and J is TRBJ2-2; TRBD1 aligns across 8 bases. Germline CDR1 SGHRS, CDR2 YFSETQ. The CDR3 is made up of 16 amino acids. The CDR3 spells CASSRETGVGTVELFF. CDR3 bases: TGCGCCAGCAGCAGAGAGACAGGGGTTGGCACCGTGGAGCTGTTTTTT. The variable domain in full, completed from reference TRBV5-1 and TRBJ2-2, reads KAGVTQTPRYLIKTRGQQVTLSCSPISGHRSVSWYQQTPGQGLQFLFEYFSETQRNKGNFPGRFSGRQFSNSRSEMNVSTLELGDSALYLCASSRETGVGTVELFFGEGSRLTVL.

CDR3 sequence (DNA): TGTGCCAGCAGCTTAGGTGTGGGAGGATCGTGGCCCCAGCATTTT. Protein sequence: CASSLGVGGSWPQHF. The chain joins TRBV7-2 to TRBJ1-5, with D unclear. V dropped 1 base and J dropped 9 bases, with 16 bases sitting between them. This CDR3 comprises 15 residues. CDR1 and CDR2 (germline): SGHTA, FQGNSA.

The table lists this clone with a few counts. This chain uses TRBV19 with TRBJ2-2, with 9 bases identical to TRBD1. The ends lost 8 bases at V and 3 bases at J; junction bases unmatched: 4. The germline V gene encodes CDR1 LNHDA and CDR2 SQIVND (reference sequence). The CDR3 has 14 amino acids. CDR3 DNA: TGTGCCAGTCAGGGACAGGGCGACACCGGGGAGCTGTTTTTT. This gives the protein CASQGQGDTGELFF.

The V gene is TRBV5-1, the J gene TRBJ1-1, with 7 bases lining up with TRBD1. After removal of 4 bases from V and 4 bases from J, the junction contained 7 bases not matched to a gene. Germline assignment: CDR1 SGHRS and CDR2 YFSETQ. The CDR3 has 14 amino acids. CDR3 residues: CASSLTGSVTEAFF. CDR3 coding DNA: TGCGCCAGCAGCCTGACAGGGAGCGTCACTGAAGCTTTCTTT. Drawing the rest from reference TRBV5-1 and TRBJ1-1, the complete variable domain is KAGVTQTPRYLIKTRGQQVTLSCSPISGHRSVSWYQQTPGQGLQFLFEYFSETQRNKGNFPGRFSGRQFSNSRSEMNVSTLELGDSALYLCASSLTGSVTEAFFGQGTRLTVV.

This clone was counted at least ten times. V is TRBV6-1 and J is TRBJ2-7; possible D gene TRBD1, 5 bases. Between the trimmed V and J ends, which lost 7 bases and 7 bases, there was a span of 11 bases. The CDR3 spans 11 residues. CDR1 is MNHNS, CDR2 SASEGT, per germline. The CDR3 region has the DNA TGTGCCAGCAAATTGGCAGGGGAGCAGTACTTC. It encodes CASKLAGEQYF.